A selection of T cell receptor beta chains follows, all from one sample in a study of graft-versus-host responses after intestinal transplantation. The protocol was immunoSEQ multiplex PCR, while the TCRdb copy is restricted to in-frame clones and leaves out a portion. This table holds tens of thousands of clones, 85% to 95% found once. No antigen has been identified for these receptors. The specimen comprised unstimulated CD8+ T cells sorted from spleen or lymph node cells, sampled before transplant. The source is a human donor who was the organ donor for an intestinal transplant. CDR3s include the opening cysteine and the closing phenylalanine or tryptophan. A D gene is named only where the DNA matches it firmly. Not all rows give a size; the values are once, few, many and, for expanded clones, a class.

V gene: TRBV4-2
J gene: TRBJ2-5
CDR3 length: 19
D gene: TRBD2
clone size: NA
CDR3 DNA: TGTGCCAGCAGCCAGGAAGAGCGGGGGGCCGAAGGAGAGCAAAAGACCCAGTACTTC
CDR3 protein: CASSQEERGAEGEQKTQYF

V gene: TRBV27
J gene: TRBJ2-1
CDR3 length: 15
D gene: TRBD2
clone size: NA
CDR3 DNA: TGTGCCAGCAGTCTCGGGGGGGCCCGGGACAATGAGCAGTTCTTC
CDR3 protein: CASSLGGARDNEQFF

V gene: TRBV11-2
J gene: TRBJ2-3
CDR3 length: 15
D gene: TRBD2
clone size: NA
CDR3 DNA: TGTGCCAGCAGCTTAGTCTTCTCGGGGGGGCAGGGACTATATTTT
CDR3 protein: CASSLVFSGGQGLYF

V gene: TRBV19
J gene: TRBJ1-1
CDR3 length: 17
D gene: TRBD1
clone size: NA
CDR3 DNA: TGTGCCAGTAGTATTGACAGGGAAGGATGGGAAAACACTGAAGCTTTCTTT
CDR3 protein: CASSIDREGWENTEAFF

V gene: TRBV27
J gene: TRBJ2-7
CDR3 length: 17
D gene: TRBD2
clone size: once
CDR3 DNA: TGTGCCAGCAGTTTATTGGCAACTAGCGGGGTCCCCAACGAGCAGTACTTC
CDR3 protein: CASSLLATSGVPNEQYF

V gene: TRBV2
J gene: TRBJ1-1
CDR3 length: 13
D gene: NA
clone size: NA
CDR3 DNA: TGTGCCAGCGGGGGGAAGTTGAACACTGAAGCTTTCTTT
CDR3 protein: CASGGKLNTEAFF

V gene: TRBV9
J gene: TRBJ2-3
CDR3 length: 15
D gene: NA
clone size: NA
CDR3 DNA: TGTGCCAGCAGCGTAGGGGGATCTCGCACAGATACGCAGTATTTT
CDR3 protein: CASSVGGSRTDTQYF

V gene: TRBV2
J gene: TRBJ1-6
CDR3 length: 13
D gene: NA
clone size: NA
CDR3 DNA: TGTGCCAGCAGTGACACAGATAATTCACCCCTCCACTTT
CDR3 protein: CASSDTDNSPLHF

V gene: TRBV28
J gene: TRBJ2-5
CDR3 length: 14
D gene: NA
clone size: once
CDR3 DNA: TGTGCCAGCAGTCCCGACGGCTTCCAAGAGACCCAGTACTTC
CDR3 protein: CASSPDGFQETQYF

V gene: TRBV27
J gene: TRBJ2-7
CDR3 length: 12
D gene: NA
clone size: few
CDR3 DNA: TGTGCCAGCAGTTCCAGGTCTTACGAGCAGTACTTC
CDR3 protein: CASSSRSYEQYF

V gene: TRBV28
J gene: TRBJ1-1
CDR3 length: 13
D gene: NA
clone size: NA
CDR3 DNA: TGTGCCAGCAGTTTACCCGACTCCGGTGAAGCTTTCTTT
CDR3 protein: CASSLPDSGEAFF

V gene: TRBV7-8
J gene: TRBJ2-3
CDR3 length: 16
D gene: TRBD2
clone size: NA
CDR3 DNA: TGTGCCAGCAGCTTCGGGACTAGCATTCTCGCAGATACGCAGTATTTT
CDR3 protein: CASSFGTSILADTQYF

V gene: TRBV15
J gene: TRBJ2-7
CDR3 length: 14
D gene: TRBD1
clone size: NA
CDR3 DNA: TGTGCCACCAGTCCCGGGACAGGTGCCTACGAGCAGTACTTC
CDR3 protein: CATSPGTGAYEQYF

V gene: TRBV30
J gene: TRBJ2-7
CDR3 length: 14
D gene: NA
clone size: NA
CDR3 DNA: TGTGCCTGGAGTGAGGGTGGTGGGGCCTACGAGCAGTACTTC
CDR3 protein: CAWSEGGGAYEQYF

V gene: TRBV9
J gene: TRBJ2-1
CDR3 length: 14
D gene: NA
clone size: NA
CDR3 DNA: TGTGCCAGCAGCGAGGGAAACTCCTACAATGAGCAGTTCTTC
CDR3 protein: CASSEGNSYNEQFF

V gene: TRBV4-1
J gene: TRBJ2-7
CDR3 length: 15
D gene: NA
clone size: NA
CDR3 DNA: TGCGCCAGCAGCCAAGAAGGGCTAGGCTCCTACGAGCAGTACTTC
CDR3 protein: CASSQEGLGSYEQYF

V gene: TRBV27
J gene: TRBJ2-3
CDR3 length: 17
D gene: NA
clone size: NA
CDR3 DNA: TGTGCCAGCAGTCTAGGACGCGCGGATGTAGGGGCAGATACGCAGTATTTT
CDR3 protein: CASSLGRADVGADTQYF

V gene: TRBV7-9
J gene: TRBJ2-2
CDR3 length: 14
D gene: NA
clone size: NA
CDR3 DNA: TGTGCCAGCAGCCCGGGACCGAACACCGGGGAGCTGTTTTTT
CDR3 protein: CASSPGPNTGELFF

V gene: TRBV28
J gene: TRBJ1-2
CDR3 length: 13
D gene: TRBD1
clone size: NA
CDR3 DNA: TGTGCCAGCATCTTGACAGGGGGAATAGGCTACACCTTC
CDR3 protein: CASILTGGIGYTF

V gene: TRBV5-1
J gene: TRBJ2-7
CDR3 length: 11
D gene: NA
clone size: few
CDR3 DNA: TGCGCCAGCAGCTTGGGGGGCGAGCAGTACTTC
CDR3 protein: CASSLGGEQYF

V gene: TRBV15
J gene: TRBJ1-4
CDR3 length: 17
D gene: NA
clone size: NA
CDR3 DNA: TGTGCCACCAGCAGGCGGACGGTTGTTGGGACCGAGGAAAAACTGTTTTTT
CDR3 protein: CATSRRTVVGTEEKLFF

V gene: TRBV7-6
J gene: TRBJ2-1
CDR3 length: 11
D gene: NA
clone size: NA
CDR3 DNA: TGTGCCAGCAGCTTAGGGGTTGAGCAGTTCTTC
CDR3 protein: CASSLGVEQFF

V gene: TRBV27
J gene: TRBJ2-6
CDR3 length: 15
D gene: NA
clone size: NA
CDR3 DNA: TGTGCCAGCAGTCTACAGGGCCTCGGGGCCAACGTCCTGACTTTC
CDR3 protein: CASSLQGLGANVLTF

V gene: TRBV30
J gene: TRBJ1-2
CDR3 length: 12
D gene: NA
clone size: NA
CDR3 DNA: TGTGCCTGGAGCGTATGGGACTATGGCTACACCTTC
CDR3 protein: CAWSVWDYGYTF

V gene: TRBV19
J gene: TRBJ1-6
CDR3 length: 13
D gene: NA
clone size: NA
CDR3 DNA: TGTGCCAGTAGTATCTGGCTGAATTCACCCCTCCACTTT
CDR3 protein: CASSIWLNSPLHF

V gene: TRBV30
J gene: TRBJ2-3
CDR3 length: 12
D gene: TRBD2
clone size: NA
CDR3 DNA: TGTGCCTCCGGGGGGGCGGCTGATACGCAGTATTTT
CDR3 protein: CASGGAADTQYF